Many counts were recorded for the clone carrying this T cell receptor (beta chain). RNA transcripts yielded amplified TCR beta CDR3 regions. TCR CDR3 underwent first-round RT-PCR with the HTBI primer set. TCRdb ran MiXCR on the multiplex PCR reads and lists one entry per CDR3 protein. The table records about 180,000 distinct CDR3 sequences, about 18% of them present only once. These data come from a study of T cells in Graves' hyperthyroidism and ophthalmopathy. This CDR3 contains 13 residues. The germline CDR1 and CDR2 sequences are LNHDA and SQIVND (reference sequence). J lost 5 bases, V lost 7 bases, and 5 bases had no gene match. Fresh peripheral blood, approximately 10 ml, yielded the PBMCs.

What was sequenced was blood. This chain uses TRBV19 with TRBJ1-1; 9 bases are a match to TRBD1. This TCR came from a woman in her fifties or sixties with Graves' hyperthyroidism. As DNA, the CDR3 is TGTGCCAGTATACAGGGGGCTTGGACTGAAGCTTTCTTT. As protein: CASIQGAWTEAFF.